The sequence of this T cell receptor (beta chain) was determined in a study of chemoradiotherapy in HPV16-positive cancers. About the research overall: Functional T-cell assays on a couple of HPV16-positive patients' cells defined candidate HPV-specific clones and common TCR motifs. Study observations and caveats: Candidate HPV-specific clones and E7-related TCR motifs grew in tumor during treatment. HPV-responsive T-cell expansion during chemoradiotherapy was linked to improved recurrence-free survival in HPV16-positive patients.

Over chemoradiotherapy, repertoires were sampled more than once. The table came from immunoSEQ multiplex PCR; TCRdb's copy has only in-frame clones and leaves some out. This sample has around 7,200 clones, with around 77% found just once. There are a few counts of this clone. The antigen is undetermined. Germline loops: CDR1 SEHNR, CDR2 FQNEAQ (reference sequence). The CDR3 runs 15 residues. V was pared by 4 bases and J by 3 bases, with 15 bases between. The source is a human donor with HPV-associated anogenital cancer. The chain links TRBV7-9 to TRBJ1-2; D is unresolved. The specimen was obtained from a patient who underwent chemoradiotherapy. CDR3 nucleotides: TGTGCCAGCAGCTCATTGGATACGCTGGACTATGGCTACACCTTC. Its translation: CASSSLDTLDYGYTF.